This entry is about one T cell receptor beta chain. The antigen remains unidentified. The sample is drawn from a study of CD8 T cell repertoires and HIV-1 epitope variants. In the study overall: Tested: three Gag epitope families, Nef HW9 and YT9. 1M T cells were kept uncultured as a baseline.

The data were produced by immunoSEQ multiplex PCR, yet TCRdb's version contains in-frame clones alone and is incomplete. This table holds 4,500 to 7,000 clones, around 66% found once. This CDR3 has 13 amino acids. The V gene end was trimmed by 2 bases and the J gene end by 5 bases; junction bases not matched to a gene: 2. Germline lookup yields CDR1 MDHEN and CDR2 SYDVKM. This receptor was taken from a male donor with HIV. The chain combines TRBV28 with TRBJ1-2; TRBD1 aligns across 7 bases. The sequencing sample was made of cultured CD8+ T cells derived from PBMCs. The CDR3 here is CASSLATGYGYTF. CDR3 DNA: TGTGCCAGCAGTTTAGCGACAGGGTATGGCTACACCTTC.